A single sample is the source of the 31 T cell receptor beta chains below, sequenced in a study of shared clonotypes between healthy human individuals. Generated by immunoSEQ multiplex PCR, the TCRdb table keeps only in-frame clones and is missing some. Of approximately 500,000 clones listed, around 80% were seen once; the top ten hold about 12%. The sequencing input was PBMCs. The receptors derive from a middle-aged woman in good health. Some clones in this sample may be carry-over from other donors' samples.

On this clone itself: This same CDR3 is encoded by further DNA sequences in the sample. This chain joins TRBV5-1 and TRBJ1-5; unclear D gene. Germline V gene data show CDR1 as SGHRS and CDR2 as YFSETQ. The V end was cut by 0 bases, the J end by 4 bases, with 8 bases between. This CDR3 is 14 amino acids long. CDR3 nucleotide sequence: TGCGCCAGCAGCTTGGGTACGGGGAATCAGCCCCAGCATTTT. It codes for CASSLGTGNQPQHF.

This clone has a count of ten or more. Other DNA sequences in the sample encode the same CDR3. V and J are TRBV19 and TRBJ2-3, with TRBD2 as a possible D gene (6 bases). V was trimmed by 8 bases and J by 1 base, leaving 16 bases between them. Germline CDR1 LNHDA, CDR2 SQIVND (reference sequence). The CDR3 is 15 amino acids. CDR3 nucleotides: TGTGCCAGTTCCTTCGGGGGAGGTGGCACAGATACGCAGTATTTT. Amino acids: CASSFGGGGTDTQYF. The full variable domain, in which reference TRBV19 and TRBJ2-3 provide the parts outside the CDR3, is DGGITQSPKYLFRKEGQNVTLSCEQNLNHDAMYWYRQDPGQGLRLIYYSQIVNDFQKGDIAEGYSVSREKKESFPLTVTSAQKNPTAFYLCASSFGGGGTDTQYFGPGTRLTVL.

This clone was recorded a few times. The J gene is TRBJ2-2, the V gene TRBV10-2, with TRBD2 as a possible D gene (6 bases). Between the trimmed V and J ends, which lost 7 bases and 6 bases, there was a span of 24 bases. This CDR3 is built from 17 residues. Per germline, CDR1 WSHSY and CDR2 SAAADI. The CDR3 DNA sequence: TGCGCCAGCATTATTGGGGGGTTGAGGGCAACATCCGGGGAGCTGTTTTTT. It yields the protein CASIIGGLRATSGELFF.

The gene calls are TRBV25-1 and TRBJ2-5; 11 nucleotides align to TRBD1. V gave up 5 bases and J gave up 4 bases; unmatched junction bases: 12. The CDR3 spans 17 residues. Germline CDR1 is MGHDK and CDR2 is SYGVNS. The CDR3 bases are TGTGCCAGCAGTCTTACCGGGACAGGGGGTTTCTCAGAGACCCAGTACTTC. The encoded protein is CASSLTGTGGFSETQYF.

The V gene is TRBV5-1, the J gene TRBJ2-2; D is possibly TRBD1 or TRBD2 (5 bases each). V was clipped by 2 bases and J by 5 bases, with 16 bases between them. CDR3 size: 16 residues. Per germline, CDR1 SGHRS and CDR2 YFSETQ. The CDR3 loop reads CASSLAGTTGTGELFF. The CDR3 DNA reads TGCGCCAGCAGCTTAGCCGGGACGACGGGTACCGGGGAGCTGTTTTTT.

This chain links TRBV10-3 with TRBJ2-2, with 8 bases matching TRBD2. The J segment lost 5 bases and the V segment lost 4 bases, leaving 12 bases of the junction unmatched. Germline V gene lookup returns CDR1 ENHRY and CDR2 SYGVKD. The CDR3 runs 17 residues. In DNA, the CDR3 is TGTGCCATCAGTGGTAACCCCGGGACTAGGAGGACCGGGGAGCTGTTTTTT. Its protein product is CAISGNPGTRRTGELFF.

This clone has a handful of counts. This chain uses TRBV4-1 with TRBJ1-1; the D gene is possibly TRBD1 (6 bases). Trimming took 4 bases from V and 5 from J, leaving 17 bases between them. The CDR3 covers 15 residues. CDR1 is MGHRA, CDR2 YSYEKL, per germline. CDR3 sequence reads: CASSLSQGRETEAFF. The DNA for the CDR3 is TGCGCCAGCAGCCTTAGCCAGGGGAGGGAGACTGAAGCTTTCTTT.

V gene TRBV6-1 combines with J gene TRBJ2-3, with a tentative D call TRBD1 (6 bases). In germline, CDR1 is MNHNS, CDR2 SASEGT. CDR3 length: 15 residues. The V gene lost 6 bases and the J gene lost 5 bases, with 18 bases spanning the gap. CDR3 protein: CASSPGQTLGDTQYF. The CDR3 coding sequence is TGTGCCAGCAGCCCAGGACAGACGCTAGGAGATACGCAGTATTTT.

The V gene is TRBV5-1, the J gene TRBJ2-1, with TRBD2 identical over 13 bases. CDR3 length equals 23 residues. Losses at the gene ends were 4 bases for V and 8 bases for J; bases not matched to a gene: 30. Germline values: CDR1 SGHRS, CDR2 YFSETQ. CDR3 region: CASSTDRGPQYGLAGALRDEQFF. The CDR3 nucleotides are TGCGCCAGCAGCACAGACAGGGGGCCCCAGTACGGACTAGCGGGAGCGCTGCGGGATGAGCAGTTCTTC.

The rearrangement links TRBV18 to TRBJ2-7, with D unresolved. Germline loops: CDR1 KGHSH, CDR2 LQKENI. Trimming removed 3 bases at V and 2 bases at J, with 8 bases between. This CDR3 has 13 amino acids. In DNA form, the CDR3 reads TGTGCCAGCTCACCGGGGTTCACCTACGAGCAGTACTTC. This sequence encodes CASSPGFTYEQYF.

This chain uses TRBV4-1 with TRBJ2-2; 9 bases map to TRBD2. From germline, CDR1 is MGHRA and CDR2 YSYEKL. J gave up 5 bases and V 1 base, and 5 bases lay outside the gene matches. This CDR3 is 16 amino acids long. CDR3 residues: CASSQGRLAGTGELFF. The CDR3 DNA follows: TGCGCCAGCAGCCAAGGACGGCTAGCGGGAACCGGGGAGCTGTTTTTT.

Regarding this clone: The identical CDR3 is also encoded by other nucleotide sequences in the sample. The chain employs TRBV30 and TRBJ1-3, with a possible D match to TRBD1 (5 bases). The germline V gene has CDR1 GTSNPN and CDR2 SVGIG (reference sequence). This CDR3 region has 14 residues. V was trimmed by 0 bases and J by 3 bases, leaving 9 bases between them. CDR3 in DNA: TGTGCCTGGAGTGTACGGGGGAGTGGAAACACCATATATTTT. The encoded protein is CAWSVRGSGNTIYF.

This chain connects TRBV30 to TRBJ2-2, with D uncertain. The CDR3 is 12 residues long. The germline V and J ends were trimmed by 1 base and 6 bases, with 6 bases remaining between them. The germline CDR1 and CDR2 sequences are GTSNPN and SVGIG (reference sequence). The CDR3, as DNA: TGTGCCTGGAGTGGTAATCCCGGGGAGCTGTTTTTT. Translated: CAWSGNPGELFF.

Here the CDR3 reads CASSDNGRVSYEQYF. In DNA form, the CDR3 reads TGTGCCAGCAGTGATAACGGGAGGGTGTCCTACGAGCAGTACTTC. V is TRBV6-1 and J is TRBJ2-7; 8 bases map to TRBD2. The CDR3 has 15 amino acids. Germline assignment: CDR1 MNHNS and CDR2 SASEGT. Losses at the gene ends were 3 bases for V and 1 base for J; bases not matched to a gene: 5.

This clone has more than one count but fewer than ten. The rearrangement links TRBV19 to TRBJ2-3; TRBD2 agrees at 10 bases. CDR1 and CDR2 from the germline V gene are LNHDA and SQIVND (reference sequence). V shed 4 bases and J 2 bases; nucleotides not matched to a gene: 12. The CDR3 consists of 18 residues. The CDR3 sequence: CASSTLAGEGPITDTQYF. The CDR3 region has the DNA TGTGCCAGTAGTACCCTAGCGGGAGAGGGTCCTATCACAGATACGCAGTATTTT.

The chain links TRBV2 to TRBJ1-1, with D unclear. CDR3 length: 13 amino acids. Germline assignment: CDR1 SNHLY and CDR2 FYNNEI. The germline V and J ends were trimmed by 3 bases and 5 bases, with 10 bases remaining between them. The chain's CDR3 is CASSDGSRTEAFF. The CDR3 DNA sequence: TGTGCCAGCAGTGACGGCAGTCGAACTGAAGCTTTCTTT.

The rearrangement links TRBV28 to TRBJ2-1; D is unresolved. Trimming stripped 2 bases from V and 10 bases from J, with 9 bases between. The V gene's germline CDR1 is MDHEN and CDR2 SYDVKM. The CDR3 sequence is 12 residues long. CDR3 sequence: CASSLSGREQFF. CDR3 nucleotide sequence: TGTGCCAGCAGTTTAAGTGGGCGGGAGCAGTTCTTC.

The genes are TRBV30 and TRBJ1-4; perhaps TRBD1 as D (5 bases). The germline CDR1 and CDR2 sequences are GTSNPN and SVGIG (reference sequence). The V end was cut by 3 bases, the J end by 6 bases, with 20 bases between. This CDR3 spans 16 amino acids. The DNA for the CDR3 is TGTGCCTGGAGCGCCAGCCCGGGACGGCCGGATGAAAAACTGTTTTTT. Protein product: CAWSASPGRPDEKLFF.

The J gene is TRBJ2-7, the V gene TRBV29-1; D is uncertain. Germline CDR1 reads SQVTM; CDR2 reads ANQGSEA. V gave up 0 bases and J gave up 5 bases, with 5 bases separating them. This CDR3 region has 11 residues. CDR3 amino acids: CSVEEGNEQYF. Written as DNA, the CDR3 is TGCAGCGTTGAAGAAGGGAACGAGCAGTACTTC.

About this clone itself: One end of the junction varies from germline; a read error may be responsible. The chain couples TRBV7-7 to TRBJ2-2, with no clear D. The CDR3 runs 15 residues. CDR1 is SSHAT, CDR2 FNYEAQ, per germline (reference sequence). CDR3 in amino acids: CASSERTANTGELFF. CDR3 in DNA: TGTGCTAGCAGCGAACGGACGGCGAACACCGGGGAGCTGTTTTTT.

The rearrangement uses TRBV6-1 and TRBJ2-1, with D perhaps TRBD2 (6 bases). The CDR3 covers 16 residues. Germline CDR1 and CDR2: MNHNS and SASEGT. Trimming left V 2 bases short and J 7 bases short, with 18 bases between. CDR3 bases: TGTGCCAGCAGTGAAAGGCGGGGCGCTTCGGGAAATGAGCAGTTCTTC. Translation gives CASSERRGASGNEQFF.

The CDR3 DNA reads TGTGCCAGCAGCTTCGGACAGCCGATACCGGGCTACACCTTC. Translated, it gives CASSFGQPIPGYTF. This rearrangement joins TRBV11-2 to TRBJ1-2, with D perhaps matching TRBD1 (6 bases). The CDR3 is 14 amino acids. Looked up from germline, CDR1 is SGHAT and CDR2 is FQNNGV. V was shortened by 3 bases and J by 8 bases, with 16 bases between the two germline ends. Complete variable domain (other parts from reference TRBV11-2 and TRBJ1-2): EAGVAQSPRYKIIEKRQSVAFWCNPISGHATLYWYQQILGQGPKLLIQFQNNGVVDDSQLPKDRFSAERLKGVDSTLKIQPAKLEDSAVYLCASSFGQPIPGYTFGSGTRLTVV.

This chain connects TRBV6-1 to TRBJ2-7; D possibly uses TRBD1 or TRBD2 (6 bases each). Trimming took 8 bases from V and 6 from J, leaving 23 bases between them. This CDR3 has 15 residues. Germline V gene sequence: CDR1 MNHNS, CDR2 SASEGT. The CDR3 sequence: CASATPGGHWSEQYF. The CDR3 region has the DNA TGTGCCAGCGCAACACCCGGGGGACACTGGTCCGAGCAGTACTTC.

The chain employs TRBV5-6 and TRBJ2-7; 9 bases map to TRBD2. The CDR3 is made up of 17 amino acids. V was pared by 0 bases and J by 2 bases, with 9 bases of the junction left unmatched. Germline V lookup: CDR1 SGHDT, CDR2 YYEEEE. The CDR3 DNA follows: TGTGCCAGCAGCTTGGGGGGGCCGGGACTAGCTACCTACGAGCAGTACTTC. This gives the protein CASSLGGPGLATYEQYF.

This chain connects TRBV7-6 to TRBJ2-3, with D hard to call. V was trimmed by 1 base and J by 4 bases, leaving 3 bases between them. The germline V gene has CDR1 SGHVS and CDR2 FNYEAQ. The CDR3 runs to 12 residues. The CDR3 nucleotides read TGTGCCAGCAGCTTAGGGGCAGATACGCAGTATTTT. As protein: CASSLGADTQYF.

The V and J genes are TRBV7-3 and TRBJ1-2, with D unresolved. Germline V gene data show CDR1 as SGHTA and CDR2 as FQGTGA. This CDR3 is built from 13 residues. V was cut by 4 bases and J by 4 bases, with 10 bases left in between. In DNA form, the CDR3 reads TGTGCCAGCAGCTCCCCGGGGAGCTATGGCTACACCTTC. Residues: CASSSPGSYGYTF.

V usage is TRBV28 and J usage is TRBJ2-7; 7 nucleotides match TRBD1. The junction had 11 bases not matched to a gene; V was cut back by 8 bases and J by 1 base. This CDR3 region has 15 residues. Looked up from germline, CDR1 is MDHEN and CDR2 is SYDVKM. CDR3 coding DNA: TGTGCCAGCCATACTAGGACAGGCTATTCCTACGAGCAGTACTTC. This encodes CASHTRTGYSYEQYF.

The CDR3 is CASRSDRAGTDTQYF. As DNA, the CDR3 is TGTGCCAGCAGATCCGACAGGGCCGGCACAGATACGCAGTATTTT. The rearrangement links TRBV5-6 to TRBJ2-3; 7 bases fit TRBD1. Germline values: CDR1 SGHDT, CDR2 YYEEEE. Trimming took 5 bases from V and 1 from J; bases not matched to a gene: 7. CDR3 length: 15 residues.

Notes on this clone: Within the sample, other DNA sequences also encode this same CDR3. CDR3 sequence reads: CASSLERYNEQFF. The CDR3 DNA sequence: TGTGCCAGCAGCCTGGAACGGTACAATGAGCAGTTCTTC. The genes are TRBV11-2 and TRBJ2-1; the D is unclear. The germline V gene encodes CDR1 SGHAT and CDR2 FQNNGV. The length of the CDR3 is 13 residues. Trimming stripped 5 bases from V and 4 bases from J, with 9 bases between. Variable domain in full (rest from reference TRBV11-2 and TRBJ2-1): EAGVAQSPRYKIIEKRQSVAFWCNPISGHATLYWYQQILGQGPKLLIQFQNNGVVDDSQLPKDRFSAERLKGVDSTLKIQPAKLEDSAVYLCASSLERYNEQFFGPGTRLTVL.

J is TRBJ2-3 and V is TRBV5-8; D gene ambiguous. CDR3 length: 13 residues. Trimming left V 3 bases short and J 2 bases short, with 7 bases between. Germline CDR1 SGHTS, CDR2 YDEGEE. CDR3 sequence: CASSSWDTDTQYF. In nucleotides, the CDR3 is TGTGCCAGCAGCTCGTGGGACACAGATACGCAGTATTTT. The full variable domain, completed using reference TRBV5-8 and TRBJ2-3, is EAGVTQSPTHLIKTRGQQATLRCSPISGHTSVYWYQQALGLGLQFLLWYDEGEERNRGNFPPRFSGRQFPNYSSELNVNALELEDSALYLCASSSWDTDTQYFGPGTRLTVL.

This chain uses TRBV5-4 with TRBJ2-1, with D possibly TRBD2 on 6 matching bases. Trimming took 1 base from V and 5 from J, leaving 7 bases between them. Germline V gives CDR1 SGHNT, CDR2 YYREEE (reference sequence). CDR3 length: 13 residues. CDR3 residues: CASSLPSDNEQFF. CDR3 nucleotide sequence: TGTGCCAGCAGCTTGCCTAGCGACAATGAGCAGTTCTTC.